The T cell receptor beta chain under discussion was sequenced for a study of blood T cell repertoires in COVID-19 (dated by TCRdb to the early 2020s). About the investigation overall: Collaborator samples came from the United States, Italy and Spain and covered acute and convalescent phases of COVID-19. The prospective study material was composed of cDNA or gDNA derived from T cells, B-cell-depleted T cells, or PBMCs. Subjects who had been exposed to COVID-19, were actively infected with it, or had recovered from it provided the deeply sampled blood TCRbeta repertoires that made up the dataset. A freely available public database, intended as a resource for researchers studying the immune response to SARS-CoV-2, is where the repertoires were released. Samples were obtained from the ongoing ImmuneRACE study (first 160 participants) and from 1,254 subjects provided by 6 global collaborators. A de-identified subject ID, COVID-19 status, age in years and sex were almost always included in the sample metadata. Where available, HLA class I and class II types were obtained from metadata supplied by the sample provider rather than from assay-based typing. General study outcomes and caveats: Clinical and demographic metadata were provided uncurated, with the amount varying by source and participant.

Reading the germline V gene gives CDR1 SNHLY and CDR2 FYNNEI. The CDR3 has 14 amino acids, counting the end cysteine and phenylalanine. The only DNA kept is the CDR3, 42 bases in frame from the first base. The V end gives up 5 bases and the J end 2 bases, leaving 2 bases in the junction not matched to a gene. TCRbeta CDR3 regions were amplified from genomic DNA by means of the immunoSEQ Assay, a bias-controlled multiplex PCR. Per the source publication's procedure: The number of nucleated cells in each sample was estimated from the amplification of reference gene primers within the assay. To quantify the absolute abundance of each unique TCRbeta CDR3 rearrangement, sequence reads were collapsed and filtered. For each sample, productive Simpson clonality was calculated as the square root of Simpson's diversity index across productive rearrangements. What TCRdb holds here is the immuneACCESS table cut down to in-frame rearrangements. Part of the clones is not present; checked against another copy, under half of the missing clones reflect an unresolved V gene, and the others are unexplained. The D gene and trimming were derived from the DNA, and the V and J assignments and clone size from that table. This sample has about 490,000 clones in its table, and 70% to 90% of those were observed once. Approximately 3.2% of the sample belongs to the ten largest clones.

Each collaborating institution followed its own protocols to collect whole blood in K2EDTA tubes. For TCRbeta analysis, collaborator samples were shipped as frozen whole blood, as isolated PBMCs, or as DNA extracted from either sample type. Points on this clone: Its antigen remains unidentified. No much larger clone is present one base from it, and per-base qualities are unavailable.

The clonotype was recovered from a human donor in a cohort sampled during active COVID-19. Recombination joined TRBV2 with TRBJ1-5; TRBD1 aligns with 8 central bases. The sequencing sample was made of peripheral blood. The DNA sequence is as follows: TGTGCCAGCAGTCAGGACAGGGGCAATCAGCCCCAGCATTTT. This sequence encodes CASSQDRGNQPQHF.